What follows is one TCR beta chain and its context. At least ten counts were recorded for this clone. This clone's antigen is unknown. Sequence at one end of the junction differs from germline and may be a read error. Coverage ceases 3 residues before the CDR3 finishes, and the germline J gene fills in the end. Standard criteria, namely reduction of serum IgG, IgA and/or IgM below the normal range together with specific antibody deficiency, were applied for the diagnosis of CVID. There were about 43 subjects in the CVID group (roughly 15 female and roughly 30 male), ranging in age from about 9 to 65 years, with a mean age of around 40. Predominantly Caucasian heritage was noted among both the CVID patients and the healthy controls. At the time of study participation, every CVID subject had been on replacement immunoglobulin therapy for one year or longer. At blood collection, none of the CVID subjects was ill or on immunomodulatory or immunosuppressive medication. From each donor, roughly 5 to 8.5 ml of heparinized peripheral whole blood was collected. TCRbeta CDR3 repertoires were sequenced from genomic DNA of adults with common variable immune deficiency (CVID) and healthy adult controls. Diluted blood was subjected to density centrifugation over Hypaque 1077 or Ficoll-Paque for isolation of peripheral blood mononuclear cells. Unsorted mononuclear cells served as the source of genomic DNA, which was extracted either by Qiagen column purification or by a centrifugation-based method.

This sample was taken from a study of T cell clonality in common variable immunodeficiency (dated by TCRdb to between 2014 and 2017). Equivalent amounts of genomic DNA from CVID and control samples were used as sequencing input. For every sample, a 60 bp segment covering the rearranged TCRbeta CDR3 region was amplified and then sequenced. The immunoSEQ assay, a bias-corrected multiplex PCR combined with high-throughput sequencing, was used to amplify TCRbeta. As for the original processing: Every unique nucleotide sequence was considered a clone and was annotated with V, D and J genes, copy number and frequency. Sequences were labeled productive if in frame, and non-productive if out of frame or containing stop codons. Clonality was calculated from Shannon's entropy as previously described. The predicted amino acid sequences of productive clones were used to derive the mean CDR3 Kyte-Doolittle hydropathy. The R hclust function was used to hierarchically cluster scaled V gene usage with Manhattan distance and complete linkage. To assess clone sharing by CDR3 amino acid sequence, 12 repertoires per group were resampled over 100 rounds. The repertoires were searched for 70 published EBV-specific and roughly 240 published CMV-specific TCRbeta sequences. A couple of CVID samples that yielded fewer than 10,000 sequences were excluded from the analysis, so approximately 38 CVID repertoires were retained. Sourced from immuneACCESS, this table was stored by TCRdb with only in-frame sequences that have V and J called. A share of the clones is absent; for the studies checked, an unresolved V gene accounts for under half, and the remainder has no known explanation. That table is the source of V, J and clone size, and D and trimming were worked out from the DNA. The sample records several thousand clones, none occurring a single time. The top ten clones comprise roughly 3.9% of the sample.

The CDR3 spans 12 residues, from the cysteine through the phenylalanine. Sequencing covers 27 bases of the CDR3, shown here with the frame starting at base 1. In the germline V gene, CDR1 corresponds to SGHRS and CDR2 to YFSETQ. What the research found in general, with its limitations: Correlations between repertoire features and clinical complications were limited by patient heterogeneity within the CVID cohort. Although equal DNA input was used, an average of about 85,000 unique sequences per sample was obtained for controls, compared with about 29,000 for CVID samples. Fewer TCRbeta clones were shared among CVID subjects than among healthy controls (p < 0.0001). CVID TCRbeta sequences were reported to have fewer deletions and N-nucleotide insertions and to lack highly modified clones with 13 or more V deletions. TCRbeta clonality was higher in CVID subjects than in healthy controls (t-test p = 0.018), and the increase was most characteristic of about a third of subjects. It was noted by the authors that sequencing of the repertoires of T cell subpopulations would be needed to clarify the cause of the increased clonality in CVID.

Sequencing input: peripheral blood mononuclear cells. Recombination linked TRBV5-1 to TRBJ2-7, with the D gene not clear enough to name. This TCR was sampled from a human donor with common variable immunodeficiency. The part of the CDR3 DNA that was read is TGCGCCAACAGCTTCCGCGGTAACGAG. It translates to CANSFRGNE. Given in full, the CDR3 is CANSFRGNEQYF.